This T cell receptor (beta chain) was identified in a study of cytomegalovirus exposure and HLA in healthy donors. Study information: Drawn from HLA-typed donors, about 85 million unique TCRs were held in an early data release.

As regards this clone: Its matching antigen is unknown.

Trimming shortened V by 3 bases and J by 6 bases, and 17 bases separated the two germline ends. The CDR3 runs to 15 residues. CDR1 is SEHNR, CDR2 FQNEAQ, per germline (reference sequence). A multiplex PCR was run with 60 Vbeta primers and 13 Jbeta primers. Measured with immunoSEQ multiplex PCR; TCRdb has only the in-frame clones, and not every one. The sample contains roughly 100,000 clones, more than 60% of which appear only once. Study results and limitations: Presence/absence analyses rested on an assumption that sequencing depth was roughly uniform across donors. The study recorded some 160 TCR beta chains that were cytomegalovirus-associated. Reported findings show TCR beta sequences accurately forecast HLA-A and HLA-B alleles in most subjects.

Sequencing was done on a sample of PBMCs. The origin of this receptor is a young man in good health and CMV-seronegative. The V and J genes are TRBV7-9 and TRBJ1-2; D may be TRBD1 (6 bases). CDR3 bases: TGTGCCAGCAGCTTGCCCCACAGGGAAGGCGATGGCTACACCTTC. It codes for CASSLPHREGDGYTF.